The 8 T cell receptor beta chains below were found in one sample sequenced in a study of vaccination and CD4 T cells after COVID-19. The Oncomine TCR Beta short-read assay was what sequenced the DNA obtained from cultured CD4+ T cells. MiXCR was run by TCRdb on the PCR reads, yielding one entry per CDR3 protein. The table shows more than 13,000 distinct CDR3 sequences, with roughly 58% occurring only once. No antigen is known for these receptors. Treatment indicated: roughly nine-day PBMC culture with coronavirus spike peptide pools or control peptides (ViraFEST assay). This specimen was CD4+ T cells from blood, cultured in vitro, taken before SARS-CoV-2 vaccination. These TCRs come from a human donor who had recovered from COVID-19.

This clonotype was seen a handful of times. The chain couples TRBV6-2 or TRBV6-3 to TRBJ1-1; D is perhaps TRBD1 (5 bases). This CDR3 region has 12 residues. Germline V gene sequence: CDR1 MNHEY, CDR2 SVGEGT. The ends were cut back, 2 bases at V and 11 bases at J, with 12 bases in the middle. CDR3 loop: CASSYGTNEAFF. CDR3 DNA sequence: TGTGCCAGCAGTTACGGGACTAACGAGGCTTTCTTT.

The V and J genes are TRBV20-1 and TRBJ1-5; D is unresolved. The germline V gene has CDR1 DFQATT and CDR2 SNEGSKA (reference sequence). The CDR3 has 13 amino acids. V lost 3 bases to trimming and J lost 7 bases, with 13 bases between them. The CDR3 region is CSAREGRVQPQHF. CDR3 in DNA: TGCAGTGCTAGGGAAGGTCGGGTCCAGCCCCAGCATTTT.

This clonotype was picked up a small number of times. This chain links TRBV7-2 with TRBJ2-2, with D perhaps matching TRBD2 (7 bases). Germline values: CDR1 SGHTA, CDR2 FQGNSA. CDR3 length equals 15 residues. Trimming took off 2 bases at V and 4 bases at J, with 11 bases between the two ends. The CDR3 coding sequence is TGTGCCAGCAGCTTACGCGGGGGCGGCACCGGGGAGCTGTTTTTT. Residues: CASSLRGGGTGELFF.

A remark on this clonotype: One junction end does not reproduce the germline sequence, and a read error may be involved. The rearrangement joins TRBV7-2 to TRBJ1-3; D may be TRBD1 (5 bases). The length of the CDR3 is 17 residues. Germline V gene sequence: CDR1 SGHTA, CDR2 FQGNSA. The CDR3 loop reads CASSASPGVLLGSTIYF. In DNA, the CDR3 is TGTGCCAGCAGCGCCTCCCCGGGGGTGCTTTTAGGAAGCACCATATATTTT.

The CDR3 nucleotides are TGTGCCAGCAGCCAGACAGGGACCAATCAGCCCCAGCATTTT. This sequence encodes CASSQTGTNQPQHF. The chain combines TRBV5-8 with TRBJ1-5, with 7 bases aligning to TRBD1. Trimming took 4 bases from V and 3 from J; bases not matched to a gene: 4. Germline V CDR1 and CDR2: SGHTS, YDEGEE. This CDR3 is 14 amino acids long.

The CDR3 spells CASNHRGANTEAFF. In nucleotides, the CDR3 is TGTGCCAGTAATCACAGGGGGGCGAACACTGAAGCTTTCTTT. This chain links TRBV19 with TRBJ1-1, with TRBD1 identical over 8 bases. Germline CDR1 LNHDA, CDR2 SQIVND (reference sequence). The length of the CDR3 is 14 residues. V shed 7 bases, J shed 1 base, and the junction held 5 bases outside the gene matches.

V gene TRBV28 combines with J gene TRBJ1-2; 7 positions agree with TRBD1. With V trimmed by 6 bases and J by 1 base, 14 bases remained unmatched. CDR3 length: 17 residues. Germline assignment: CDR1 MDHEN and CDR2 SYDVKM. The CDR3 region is CASSRTRSGQLNYGYTF. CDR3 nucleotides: TGTGCCAGCAGCCGGACCCGCTCGGGACAGCTTAACTATGGCTACACCTTC.

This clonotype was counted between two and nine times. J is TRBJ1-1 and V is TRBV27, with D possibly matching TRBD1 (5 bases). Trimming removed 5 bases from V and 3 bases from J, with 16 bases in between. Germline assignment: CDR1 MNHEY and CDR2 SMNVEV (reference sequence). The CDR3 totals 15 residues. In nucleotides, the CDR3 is TGTGCCAGCAGTCTAGACAGAGCAGGGTACACTGAAGCTTTCTTT. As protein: CASSLDRAGYTEAFF.